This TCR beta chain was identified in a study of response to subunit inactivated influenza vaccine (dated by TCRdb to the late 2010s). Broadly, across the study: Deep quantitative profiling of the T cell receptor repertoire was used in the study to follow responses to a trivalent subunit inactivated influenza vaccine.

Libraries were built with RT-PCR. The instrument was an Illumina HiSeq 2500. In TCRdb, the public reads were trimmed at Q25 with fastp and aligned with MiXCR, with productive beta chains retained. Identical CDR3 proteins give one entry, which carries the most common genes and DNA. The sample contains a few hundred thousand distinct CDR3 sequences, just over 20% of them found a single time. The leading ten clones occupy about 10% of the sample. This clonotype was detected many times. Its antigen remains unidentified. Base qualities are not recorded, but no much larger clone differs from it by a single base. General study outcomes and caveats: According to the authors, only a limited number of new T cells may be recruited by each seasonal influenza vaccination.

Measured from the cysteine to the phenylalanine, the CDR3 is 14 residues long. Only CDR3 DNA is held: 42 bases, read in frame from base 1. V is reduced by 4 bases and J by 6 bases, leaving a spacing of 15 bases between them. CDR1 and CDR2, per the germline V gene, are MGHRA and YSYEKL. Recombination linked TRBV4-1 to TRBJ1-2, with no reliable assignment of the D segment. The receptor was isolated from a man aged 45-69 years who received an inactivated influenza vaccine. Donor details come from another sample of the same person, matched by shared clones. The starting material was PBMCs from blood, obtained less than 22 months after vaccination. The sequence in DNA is TGCGCCAGCAGCCCCCGGGATCCGGCGGATGGCTACACCTTC. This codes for CASSPRDPADGYTF.